This TCR beta chain came from a study of blood T cell repertoires in COVID-19. The wider study: Specimens from acute and convalescent COVID-19 originated in the United States, Italy and Spain. Sources were T cells, B-cell-depleted T cells, or PBMCs; the material itself was cDNA or gDNA.

Clones were read by immunoSEQ multiplex PCR, and TCRdb kept only the in-frame ones, dropping some. The sample includes 150,000 to 200,000 clones, about 91% seen only once; the top ten take approximately 2.3%. The sequencing sample was made of PBMCs or T cells enriched from blood (not recorded which). The receptor was derived from a woman in her thirties or forties with acute COVID-19.

In nucleotides, the CDR3 is TGCGCCAGCAGCTTGGGACAGACCACCCTAGAGACCCAGTACTTC. Protein: CASSLGQTTLETQYF. This chain joins TRBV5-1 and TRBJ2-5; perhaps TRBD1 as D (5 bases). The CDR3 sequence is 15 residues long. The V gene lost 0 bases and the J gene lost 4 bases, with 13 bases spanning the gap. The germline V gene has CDR1 SGHRS and CDR2 YFSETQ.